What follows are 26 T cell receptor beta chains derived from one specimen sequenced in a study of tumor and adjacent non-tumor tissue in lung cancer. The library came from three nested PCR rounds adapted from ARM-PCR protocols. One entry per CDR3 protein, called by TCRdb with MiXCR from the multiplex PCR reads. The sample lists about 85,000 distinct CDR3 sequences, roughly two thirds occurring once. The template was RNA from unsorted bulk tissue. The sample comprised lung tumor tissue. These receptors were obtained from a man aged 65-85 years with non-small cell lung cancer.

The chain recombines TRBV12-3 or TRBV12-4 with TRBJ1-4; D is uncertain. Between the trimmed V and J ends, which lost 5 bases and 9 bases, there was a span of 16 bases. The CDR3 is 14 amino acids. The CDR3 loop is CASSIRTANKKLFF. In DNA, the CDR3 is TGTGCCAGCAGTATAAGGACGGCCAATAAAAAACTGTTTTTT.

This clonotype came up a few times. This may be a read error: a much more frequent sequence differs by one nucleotide. V and J are TRBV6-5 and TRBJ2-6; 10 bases match TRBD1. V gave up 7 bases and J gave up 5 bases; unmatched junction bases: 11. CDR1 is MNHEY and CDR2 is SVGAGI in the germline V gene. The CDR3 covers 17 residues. In nucleotides, the CDR3 is TGTGCCAGCACCAAGGACAGGGGGACGTCTTGGGCCAACGTCCTGACTTTC. Translating gives CASTKDRGTSWANVLTF.

This clonotype has only one observation. This chain joins TRBV7-2 and TRBJ2-5, with D perhaps TRBD2 (5 bases). Germline assignment: CDR1 SGHTA and CDR2 FQGNSA. The V end was cut by 3 bases, the J end by 9 bases, with 14 bases between. The CDR3 spans 13 residues. This CDR3 reads CASSFEGSMAQYF. The CDR3 coding sequence is TGTGCCAGCAGCTTCGAGGGTTCGATGGCCCAGTACTTC. Supplemented by reference TRBV7-2 and TRBJ2-5, the full variable domain reads GAGVSQSPSNKVTEKGKDVELRCDPISGHTALYWYRQSLGQGLEFLIYFQGNSAPDKSGLPSDRFSAERTGGSVSTLTIQRTQQEDSAVYLCASSFEGSMAQYFGPGTRLLVL.

Concerning this clonotype: A much larger clone lies a single base off, so this may be a read error. This chain joins TRBV4-1 and TRBJ2-7; possibly TRBD1 for D (5 bases). CDR1 MGHRA and CDR2 YSYEKL come from the germline V gene. CDR3 length: 13 amino acids. CDR3 region: CVSSQQGTYEQYF. The DNA of the CDR3 is TGCGTCAGCAGCCAGCAGGGTACCTACGAGCAGTACTTC.

For this clonotype: Here the CDR3 omits its conserved ending phenylalanine or tryptophan, so a read error is the likely source. The genes are TRBV12-3 or TRBV12-4 and TRBJ2-1; 7 bases are a match to TRBD1. The V gene end was trimmed by 4 bases and the J gene end by 8 bases; junction bases not matched to a gene: 5. CDR3 length: 13 amino acids. The CDR3 region is CASSSTGADEQFL. In DNA, the CDR3 is TGTGCCAGCAGTTCTACAGGGGCGGATGAGCAGTTCCTC.

The table lists this clonotype with many counts. The rearrangement links TRBV6-5 to TRBJ2-3, with D unresolved. The CDR3 loop spans 16 amino acids. Germline loops: CDR1 MNHEY, CDR2 SVGAGI. With 4 bases removed from V and 1 base from J, the gap between germline ends came to 15 bases. The CDR3, as DNA: TGTGCCAGCAGTTCCCCAAATCGAGACGGCACAGATACGCAGTATTTT. Its translation is CASSSPNRDGTDTQYF.

This clonotype was found a few times. One end of the junction is discordant with germline, which a read error may explain. V gene TRBV11-2 combines with J gene TRBJ2-3; D perhaps matches TRBD2 (5 bases). The CDR3 runs 15 residues. The V gene's germline CDR1 is SGHAT and CDR2 FQNNGV. Here the CDR3 reads CASRTKGRSTDTHYF. The CDR3 DNA sequence: TGTGCCAGCAGGACTAAGGGTAGAAGTACAGATACGCATTATTTT.

A note on this clonotype: A much bigger clone sits one base away, suggesting this may be a read error. J is TRBJ1-1 and V is TRBV12-3 or TRBV12-4; 9 bases line up with TRBD1. The CDR3 is made up of 14 amino acids. CDR3 residues: CVSLQGQGNTEAFF. The CDR3 bases are TGTGTCAGCCTGCAGGGACAGGGGAACACTGAAGCTTTCTTT.

To note about this clonotype: As the CDR3 is not closed by the conserved phenylalanine or tryptophan, this likely results from a read error. This chain uses TRBV11-2 with TRBJ2-2; tentatively, D is TRBD1 or TRBD2 (5 bases each). CDR3 length equals 13 residues. Looked up from germline, CDR1 is SGHAT and CDR2 is FQNNGV. Trimming stripped 2 bases from V and 9 bases from J, with 10 bases between. The CDR3 reads CASSLKGTRELFY. The CDR3 region has the DNA TGTGCCAGCAGCTTAAAAGGGACCCGGGAGCTGTTTTAT.

J is TRBJ2-3 and V is TRBV5-1; the D is unclear. The germline V and J ends were trimmed by 0 bases and 3 bases, with 11 bases remaining between them. This CDR3 region has 15 residues. The germline V gene encodes CDR1 SGHRS and CDR2 YFSETQ. Written as DNA, the CDR3 is TGCGCCAGCAGCTTGGTAGCTGCGTCAACAGATACGCAGTATTTT. Its translation is CASSLVAASTDTQYF. Variable domain in full (rest from reference TRBV5-1 and TRBJ2-3): KAGVTQTPRYLIKTRGQQVTLSCSPISGHRSVSWYQQTPGQGLQFLFEYFSETQRNKGNFPGRFSGRQFSNSRSEMNVSTLELGDSALYLCASSLVAASTDTQYFGPGTRLTVL.

A few counts support this clonotype. The germline gene is not matched at one end of the junction; a read error may be the cause. The chain recombines TRBV11-2 with TRBJ2-1, with D hard to call. CDR3 length: 14 residues. The germline V gene encodes CDR1 SGHAT and CDR2 FQNNGV. The CDR3 DNA sequence: TGTACCAGCAGTTTAAGGGCTGGCACCGGTCCGCAGTTCTTC. Translated: CTSSLRAGTGPQFF.

There are a few counts of this clonotype. This could be a read error, since a much larger clone is one nucleotide away. The V gene is TRBV10-3, the J gene TRBJ1-2; no reliable D call. CDR1 is ENHRY, CDR2 SYGVKD, per germline. This CDR3 is built from 15 residues. The CDR3 region is CVISESVPPPYGYTF. The DNA for the CDR3 is TGTGTCATCAGTGAGTCGGTACCCCCTCCGTATGGCTACACCTTC.

This clonotype was observed a handful of times. The chain links TRBV7-9 to TRBJ2-7, with 7 bases fitting TRBD1. The CDR3 is 12 residues long. Germline CDR1 SEHNR, CDR2 FQNEAQ (reference sequence). With V trimmed by 8 bases and J by 5 bases, 6 bases remained unmatched. The CDR3 DNA reads as TGTGCCAGCGTCCGGGACAGTGACGAGCAGTACTTC. Translating it yields CASVRDSDEQYF.

The chain uses TRBV6-5 and TRBJ2-1; D gene uncertain. Germline CDR1 MNHEY, CDR2 SVGAGI. The CDR3 spans 15 residues. Trimming removed 7 bases from V and 1 base from J, with 14 bases in between. The CDR3 spells CASKQEILSYNEQFF. CDR3 in DNA: TGTGCCAGCAAGCAGGAAATACTTTCCTACAATGAGCAGTTCTTC.

This clonotype was picked up many times. The rearrangement uses TRBV7-8 and TRBJ2-1; D ambiguous. Germline V gives CDR1 SGHVS, CDR2 FQNEAQ. Trimming took off 2 bases at V and 6 bases at J, with 8 bases between the two ends. The CDR3 length is 13 residues. The CDR3 reads CASSLYSVNEQFF. The CDR3, as DNA: TGTGCCAGCAGCTTATACTCCGTCAATGAGCAGTTCTTC.

This clonotype was seen a single time. Sequence at one end of the junction differs from germline and may be a read error. J is TRBJ2-1 and V is TRBV5-4, with 10 nucleotides matching TRBD1. The CDR3 extends over 15 amino acids. The germline V gene has CDR1 SGHNT and CDR2 YYREEE (reference sequence). CDR3 bases: TGTGCCAACAGCTTCCGGGACAGGGGTCACAATGAGCAGTTCTTC. Protein product: CANSFRDRGHNEQFF.

The sample holds many counts of this clonotype. The J gene is TRBJ2-5, the V gene TRBV4-1; D unclear. The CDR3 has 13 residues. In germline, CDR1 is MGHRA, CDR2 YSYEKL. The V end lost 3 bases, the J end lost 5 bases, and 10 bases lay between the germline ends. The CDR3 coding sequence is TGCGCCAGCAGCCACGGCGTAGGGGAGACCCAGTACTTC. This gives the protein CASSHGVGETQYF.

Concerning this clonotype: An end of the junction differs from the germline gene, which may be a read error. The chain links TRBV11-2 to TRBJ1-1; no clear D gene. Germline lookup yields CDR1 SGHAT and CDR2 FQNNGV. This CDR3 has 14 amino acids. As DNA, the CDR3 is TGTGTCAGCAGCTTAGGGTTCTCGAACACTGAAGCTTTCTTT. Encoded protein: CVSSLGFSNTEAFF.

As to this clonotype: The germline gene is not matched at one end of the junction; a read error may be the cause. This chain joins TRBV11-2 and TRBJ1-1, with D unclear. The CDR3 is made up of 11 amino acids. CDR1 is SGHAT, CDR2 FQNNGV, per germline. This CDR3 is CASSIEWGAFF. In DNA form, the CDR3 reads TGTGCCAGCAGCATAGAGTGGGGAGCTTTCTTT.

As regards this clonotype: The CDR3 does not close with the conserved phenylalanine or tryptophan, likely indicating a read error. Because the CDR3's place on the DNA is in doubt, the DNA is left out and the CDR3 is given as listed by TCRdb. V usage is TRBV21-1 and J usage is TRBJ1-2; the D segment call TRBD1 is taken from the table without a DNA check. TRBV21-1 is a pseudogene. The CDR3 is 11 residues long, ends included. The CDR3 sequence is CASSHRTGTTS.

Remarks on this clonotype: This may come from a read error, since a much larger clone is one base off. Since no conserved phenylalanine or tryptophan closes the CDR3, a read error is the likely cause. This chain uses TRBV28 with TRBJ2-3; the D is unclear. CDR3 length: 12 amino acids. Trimming removed 6 bases at V and 2 bases at J, with 6 bases between. Germline-derived CDR1 and CDR2 are MDHEN and SYDVKM. The CDR3 sequence: CASRVDTDTQYS. CDR3 DNA: TGTGCCAGCAGGGTAGACACAGATACGCAGTATTCT.

Points on this clonotype: This likely comes from a read error, as the CDR3 has no conserved phenylalanine or tryptophan at its end. V gene TRBV24-1 combines with J gene TRBJ2-5; 8 bases map to TRBD2. CDR3 length equals 15 residues. Unmatched junction bases numbered 6, after V lost 3 bases and J lost 4 bases. Germline V gene lookup returns CDR1 KGHDR and CDR2 SFDVKD. Here the CDR3 DNA reads TGTGCCACCAGTGATACCGGGAGGGTAGGAGAGACCCAGTACTAC. As protein: CATSDTGRVGETQYY.

Regarding this clonotype: Its ends do not fully match the called genes, so a read error is possible. The J gene is TRBJ2-3, the V gene TRBV20-1, with TRBD2 as a possible D gene (5 bases). The CDR3 runs to 14 residues. Germline V gene data show CDR1 as DFQATT and CDR2 as SNEGSKA (reference sequence). The CDR3 reads CNARDGVTRDTQYF. For the CDR3, the DNA is TGCAATGCTAGAGATGGGGTAACGAGGGATACACAGTATTTT.

The chain employs TRBV10-3 and TRBJ2-1, with 7 bases lining up with TRBD2. V shed 8 bases, J shed 13 bases, and the junction held 14 bases outside the gene matches. The CDR3 is 13 amino acids. The germline gives CDR1 ENHRY, CDR2 SYGVKD. CDR3 nucleotides: TGTGCCATCGGGGGACTAACGGGCGGTGAACAGTTCTTC. Its protein product is CAIGGLTGGEQFF.

In this sample, this clonotype turned up many times. The V gene is TRBV6-1, the J gene TRBJ2-7, with 16 bases lining up with TRBD2. The CDR3 is 16 amino acids. The J segment lost 0 bases and the V segment lost 8 bases, leaving 4 bases of the junction unmatched. Germline CDR1 MNHNS, CDR2 SASEGT. The CDR3 sequence: CASQGLAGGGSYEQYF. The CDR3, as DNA: TGTGCCAGCCAGGGACTAGCGGGAGGGGGCTCCTACGAGCAGTACTTC.

This clonotype was counted at least ten times. The rearrangement joins TRBV29-1 to TRBJ2-7, with D hard to call. V dropped 6 bases and J dropped 6 bases, with 12 bases sitting between them. CDR1 is SQVTM and CDR2 is ANQGSEA in the germline V gene. This CDR3 has 11 residues. The CDR3 reads CSVTGAGEQYF. CDR3 DNA sequence: TGCAGCGTAACCGGAGCTGGCGAGCAGTACTTC.